This TCR beta chain was documented in a study of T cell changes during pregnancy in multiple sclerosis. TCRdb keeps only in-frame clones here, not all; method: immunoSEQ multiplex PCR. The data show 79,000 or so clones, 80% to 90% seen once. Germline-derived CDR1 and CDR2 are LNHNV and YYDKDF (reference sequence). This CDR3 region has 16 residues. In the case of this clone: A junction end diverges from the germline sequence, so it may reflect a read error.

The TCR comes from a female donor with multiple sclerosis, enrolled in a pregnancy study. V usage is TRBV15 and J usage is TRBJ1-5; the D gene is possibly TRBD1 (6 bases). Sequenced material: peripheral blood, taken before pregnancy. This CDR3 reads CATGRGASYSNQPQHF. Written as DNA, the CDR3 is TGTGCCACCGGCAGGGGAGCCTCTTATAGCAATCAGCCCCAGCATTTT.